These T cell receptor beta chains were read from a single sample in a study of cytomegalovirus exposure and HLA in healthy donors. The table came from immunoSEQ multiplex PCR; TCRdb's copy has only in-frame clones and leaves some out. The repertoire holds under 150,000 clones, with approximately 67% as singletons. What was sequenced was PBMCs. These receptor sequences come from a young man in good health and CMV-seropositive. The CDR3 runs from the conserved cysteine through the conserved F or W.

v_call | cdr3_aa
TRBV18 | CASSAGRDLWAFF
TRBV5-1 | CASSSLTNMNTEAFF
TRBV7-6 | CASSSGTGEYTIYF
TRBV4-1 | CASSHERGGTDTQYF
TRBV30 | CAWRLASASYEQYF
TRBV28 | CASRSNRYGYTF
TRBV19 | CASSKEGAGEWPQHF
TRBV18 | CASSPPSGSKNIQYF
TRBV6-5 | CASSARDWTQYF
TRBV28 | CASKGGLRETGELFF
TRBV13 | CASSAQGDRETQYF
TRBV30 | CAWGTKRSTDTQYF
TRBV5-4 | CASSFSTGELFF
TRBV11-2 | CASSLVRGAINTQYF
TRBV6-5 | CASSKQGGNQPQHF
TRBV7-6 | CASSAPGTSYEQYF